This T cell receptor (beta chain) originates from a study of shared clonotypes between healthy human individuals. Study conclusions and caveats: In having few donors, the study represented limited genetic and exposure-history diversity.

This CDR3 has 15 amino acids. Germline loops: CDR1 MNHNY, CDR2 SVGAGI (reference sequence). V trimming: 5 bases; J trimming: 4 bases; junction bases outside the gene matches: 8. Libraries were prepared by immunoSEQ multiplex PCR; TCRdb keeps only in-frame clonotypes and omits some of them. This sample has fewer than 600,000 clones; 79% occur once, and the top ten carry under 15%. On this clone itself: Antigen specificity is unknown.

The sample consisted of PBMCs. The chain has TRBV6-6 and TRBJ2-7, with 10 bases aligning to TRBD2. This receptor was taken from a woman between 40 and 50 years old in good health. Some clones in this sample may be carry-over from other donors' samples. The DNA of the CDR3 is TGTGCCAGCAGTCGGCTTACTAGCGGGACTTACGAGCAGTACTTC. This sequence encodes CASSRLTSGTYEQYF.